The source of this T cell receptor (beta chain) is a study of OX40 agonist ivuxolimab in advanced cancers. Baseline was the first blood sampling point, followed by cycle 4 day 1 and cycle 7 day 1. For this clone: Its antigen is unidentified.

V dropped 3 bases and J dropped 0 bases, with 9 bases sitting between them. This CDR3 contains 14 residues. Looked up from germline, CDR1 is LNHDA and CDR2 is SQIVND (reference sequence). The protocol was immunoSEQ multiplex PCR, while the TCRdb copy is restricted to in-frame clones and leaves out a portion. The data hold fewer than 85,000 clones, with about nine tenths observed a single time. Points from the study as a whole: By week 6 at 0.1 to 3.0 mg/kg, blood CD4+ and CD8+ T cells had expanded clonally. Low clonal expansion, among the lowest seen, marked partial responders at 0.1-3.0 mg/kg.

Sample: CD4+ or CD8+ T cells sorted from blood, taken in a trial of the OX40 agonist ivuxolimab. This chain joins TRBV19 and TRBJ2-7; D perhaps matches TRBD2 (5 bases). The TCR was taken from an adult with an advanced solid tumor such as melanoma, head and neck, liver or kidney cancer. CDR3 in DNA: TGTGCCAGTAGTATGTTGGGGAGCTCCTACGAGCAGTACTTC. Translating gives CASSMLGSSYEQYF.